These 31 T cell receptor beta chains were sequenced from one sample in a study of T cell repertoires in ileal Crohn's disease. Measured with immunoSEQ multiplex PCR; TCRdb has only the in-frame clones, and not every one. The top ten hold about a sixth of the sample, which has more than 3,500 clones, less than 70% seen once. Source material: ileal tissue. These receptors were collected from an adult with Crohn's disease.

The chain joins TRBV2 to TRBJ1-4, with 8 bases fitting TRBD1. Germline-derived CDR1 and CDR2 are SNHLY and FYNNEI. V was clipped by 6 bases and J by 8 bases; unmatched bases: 8. The CDR3 is made up of 14 amino acids. The CDR3 nucleotides are TGTGCCAGCAGGCAGGGGGCGTTGGCCGAAAAACTGTTTTTT. Translated, it gives CASRQGALAEKLFF. Full variable domain (rest looked up from reference TRBV2 and TRBJ1-4): EPEVTQTPSHQVTQMGQEVILRCVPISNHLYFYWYRQILGQKVEFLVSFYNNEISEKSEIFDDQFSVERPDGSNFTLKIRSTKLEDSAMYFCASRQGALAEKLFFGSGTQLSVL.

The V call is TRBV6-5, the J call TRBJ1-1, with D unclear. This CDR3 region has 16 residues. Germline values: CDR1 MNHEY, CDR2 SVGAGI. The V end lost 0 bases, the J end lost 2 bases, and 13 bases lay between the germline ends. Here the CDR3 reads CASSYSIFSGNTEAFF. For the CDR3, the DNA is TGTGCCAGCAGTTACTCGATCTTTTCAGGTAACACTGAAGCTTTCTTT.

The rearrangement uses TRBV9 and TRBJ2-3, with TRBD2 matching over 11 bases. The CDR3 totals 16 residues. Germline V gene sequence: CDR1 SGDLS, CDR2 YYNGEE. The junction had 4 bases not matched to a gene; V was cut back by 3 bases and J by 1 base. CDR3 nucleotides: TGTGCCAGCAGCGAGGAGGGACTAGCGGGCACAGATACGCAGTATTTT. Its protein is CASSEEGLAGTDTQYF.

This clone was picked up a small number of times. The V and J genes are TRBV7-2 and TRBJ2-3, with 11 bases fitting TRBD2. Germline loops: CDR1 SGHTA, CDR2 FQGNSA. This CDR3 comprises 15 residues. The V gene end was trimmed by 5 bases and the J gene end by 4 bases; junction bases not matched to a gene: 5. CDR3 sequence reads: CASSLLAGEADTQYF. CDR3 coding DNA: TGTGCCAGCAGCCTACTAGCGGGGGAAGCAGATACGCAGTATTTT.

The V call is TRBV6-1, the J call TRBJ2-7, with 11 bases fitting TRBD1. The CDR3 covers 16 residues. The V and J ends lost 4 bases and 2 bases, in that order; junction bases with no gene match: 7. The germline V gene has CDR1 MNHNS and CDR2 SASEGT. The CDR3 DNA reads TGTGCCAGCAGTGTTCAGCCGGGACAGGGGGCCTACGAGCAGTACTTC. Translation gives CASSVQPGQGAYEQYF.

This clone is large in the sample. The V call is TRBV9, the J call TRBJ2-5, with TRBD2 matching over 12 bases. CDR1 and CDR2 (germline): SGDLS, YYNGEE. With 4 bases clipped from V and 1 base from J, the junction kept 11 bases outside the gene matches. The CDR3 is 18 amino acids. This CDR3 reads CASSSIGRTSGAQETQYF. The DNA for the CDR3 is TGTGCCAGCAGCTCCATAGGGAGGACTAGCGGGGCCCAAGAGACCCAGTACTTC.

The V call is TRBV4-1, the J call TRBJ2-4; D gene unclear. The CDR3 sequence is 16 residues long. Per germline, CDR1 MGHRA and CDR2 YSYEKL. V lost 5 bases to trimming and J lost 2 bases, with 16 bases between them. The CDR3 coding sequence is TGCGCCAGCAGCACTCACCTTGATAGAACCAAAAACATTCAGTACTTC. This gives the protein CASSTHLDRTKNIQYF.

This clone was detected a few times. The V and J genes are TRBV7-3 and TRBJ2-3; maybe TRBD1 (5 bases). V lost 3 bases, J lost 8 bases, and 15 bases lay in between. The germline V gene has CDR1 SGHTA and CDR2 FQGTGA. The CDR3 extends over 14 amino acids. The CDR3, as DNA: TGTGCCAGCAGCTTTAATCCCAGGGAAGGTACGCAGTATTTT. It is translated as CASSFNPREGTQYF.

This chain joins TRBV6-1 and TRBJ2-5; 8 nucleotides line up with TRBD2. After removal of 1 base from V and 4 bases from J, the junction contained 5 bases not matched to a gene. Germline V lookup: CDR1 MNHNS, CDR2 SASEGT. The CDR3 has 15 residues. CDR3 in amino acids: CASSEVRGGLETQYF. In DNA form, the CDR3 reads TGTGCCAGCAGTGAAGTCCGGGGGGGCCTAGAGACCCAGTACTTC.

J is TRBJ2-7 and V is TRBV7-2; D unresolved. Between the trimmed V and J ends, which lost 3 bases and 3 bases, there was a span of 6 bases. The CDR3 has 12 amino acids. Germline values: CDR1 SGHTA, CDR2 FQGNSA. The CDR3: CASSFPRYEQYF. The CDR3 nucleotides are TGTGCCAGCAGCTTCCCTCGCTACGAGCAGTACTTC.

The chain is built from TRBV5-6 and TRBJ2-4, with a possible D match to TRBD2 (6 bases). The CDR3 totals 14 residues. Trimming removed 4 bases from V and 2 bases from J, with 10 bases in between. CDR1 and CDR2 (germline): SGHDT, YYEEEE. The CDR3 bases are TGTGCCAGCAGCCCCGGGGGAACCAAAAACATTCAGTACTTC. As protein: CASSPGGTKNIQYF.

V usage is TRBV6-5 and J usage is TRBJ2-7; 10 nucleotides agree with TRBD2. This CDR3 is 12 amino acids long. V shed 6 bases, J shed 7 bases, and the junction held 3 bases outside the gene matches. Germline loops: CDR1 MNHEY, CDR2 SVGAGI. CDR3: CASRTSGLEQYF. CDR3 coding DNA: TGTGCCAGCAGGACTAGCGGGCTGGAGCAGTACTTC.

The chain recombines TRBV7-6 with TRBJ2-3; D may be TRBD1 (5 bases). The germline V gene encodes CDR1 SGHVS and CDR2 FNYEAQ. This CDR3 region has 15 residues. With 2 bases removed from V and 4 bases from J, the gap between germline ends came to 13 bases. The CDR3 DNA reads TGTGCCAGCAGCTTAAAGGGGTTCCGGTCAGATACGCAGTATTTT. Residues: CASSLKGFRSDTQYF.

This clone was counted between two and nine times. The chain links TRBV30 to TRBJ1-2, with 8 bases matching TRBD1. The V gene end was trimmed by 7 bases and the J gene end by 7 bases; junction bases not matched to a gene: 8. The CDR3 runs 12 residues. Per germline, CDR1 GTSNPN and CDR2 SVGIG (reference sequence). This CDR3 is CASTRGRGGYTF. CDR3 sequence (DNA): TGTGCCTCGACCAGGGGGCGCGGTGGCTACACCTTC. Looking up the rest from reference TRBV30 and TRBJ1-2 gives the full variable domain: SQTIHQWPATLVQPVGSPLSLECTVEGTSNPNLYWYRQAAGRGLQLLFYSVGIGQISSEVPQNLSASRPQDRQFILSSKKLLLSDSGFYLCASTRGRGGYTFGSGTRLTVV.

V usage is TRBV7-3 and J usage is TRBJ2-5; 10 nucleotides align to TRBD2. The V gene's germline CDR1 is SGHTA and CDR2 FQGTGA. The CDR3 spans 13 residues. The V segment lost 3 bases and the J segment 6 bases; nucleotides outside the gene matches: 1. The CDR3 coding sequence is TGTGCCAGCAGCTTTAGCGGGGGGCAGACCCAGTACTTC. Encoded protein: CASSFSGGQTQYF.

The V call is TRBV28, the J call TRBJ2-1; the D gene is possibly TRBD2 (6 bases). The germline gives CDR1 MDHEN, CDR2 SYDVKM. V lost 11 bases to trimming and J lost 2 bases, with 13 bases between them. This CDR3 is built from 13 residues. The CDR3 loop is CASAGPAYNEQFF. In DNA, the CDR3 is TGTGCCTCAGCGGGCCCAGCCTACAATGAGCAGTTCTTC.

The gene calls are TRBV10-3 and TRBJ2-3, with TRBD2 identical over 11 bases. This CDR3 is 16 amino acids long. J lost 2 bases, V lost 6 bases, and 7 bases had no gene match. Germline CDR1 is ENHRY and CDR2 is SYGVKD. CDR3 protein: CAISLLAGGPTDTQYF. The CDR3 bases are TGTGCCATCAGCCTTCTAGCGGGGGGACCCACAGATACGCAGTATTTT.

The chain uses TRBV6-5 and TRBJ2-1, with D uncertain. Germline V gene data show CDR1 as MNHEY and CDR2 as SVGAGI. The CDR3 extends over 15 amino acids. V dropped 2 bases and J dropped 0 bases, with 8 bases sitting between them. The CDR3 protein is CASSYGGSSYNEQFF. CDR3 nucleotides: TGTGCCAGCAGTTACGGTGGCAGCTCCTACAATGAGCAGTTCTTC.

J is TRBJ1-2 and V is TRBV5-1; D is uncertain. This CDR3 has 13 residues. V gave up 5 bases and J gave up 4 bases, with 12 bases separating them. Germline CDR1 reads SGHRS; CDR2 reads YFSETQ. The CDR3 bases are TGCGCCAGCAGGGCTCAGGAAGGCTATGGCTACACCTTC. This gives the protein CASRAQEGYGYTF.

V gene TRBV9 combines with J gene TRBJ2-3; 9 nucleotides agree with TRBD2. The CDR3 is 14 residues long. With V trimmed by 3 bases and J by 7 bases, 6 bases remained unmatched. CDR1 SGDLS and CDR2 YYNGEE come from the germline V gene. The CDR3 DNA reads TGTGCCAGCAGCGAGGCGGGGGGGCGGAATACGCAGTATTTT. As protein: CASSEAGGRNTQYF. The entire variable domain, with the rest obtained from reference TRBV9 and TRBJ2-3, is as follows: DSGVTQTPKHLITATGQRVTLRCSPRSGDLSVYWYQQSLDQGLQFLIQYYNGEERAKGNILERFSAQQFPDLHSELNLSSLELGDSALYFCASSEAGGRNTQYFGPGTRLTVL.

The J gene is TRBJ2-7, the V gene TRBV7-9; no reliable D call. Germline assignment: CDR1 SEHNR and CDR2 FQNEAQ (reference sequence). CDR3 length equals 12 residues. Trimming pared 2 bases from V and 3 bases from J, leaving 5 bases between. The CDR3 spells CASSLSHYEQYF. CDR3 DNA: TGTGCCAGCAGCTTATCACACTACGAGCAGTACTTC.

This chain connects TRBV6-1 to TRBJ2-7; 10 bases are shared with TRBD1. Per germline, CDR1 MNHNS and CDR2 SASEGT. The CDR3 is 15 residues long. J lost 9 bases, V lost 6 bases, and 14 bases had no gene match. The CDR3 loop reads CASRYRDRGREGQYF. As DNA, the CDR3 is TGTGCCAGCAGGTACCGGGACAGGGGCAGAGAGGGGCAGTACTTC.

The J gene is TRBJ2-7, the V gene TRBV27; TRBD1 matches 7 bases. After removal of 5 bases from V and 2 bases from J, the junction contained 6 bases not matched to a gene. Per the germline V gene, CDR1 is MNHEY and CDR2 is SMNVEV (reference sequence). This CDR3 comprises 14 residues. Here the CDR3 DNA reads TGTGCCAGCAGTCCCCGACAGGGCCCCTACGAGCAGTACTTC. Its translation is CASSPRQGPYEQYF.

This clone was recorded a few times. This chain links TRBV19 with TRBJ2-7; 8 bases line up with TRBD2. V was pared by 4 bases and J by 2 bases, with 10 bases of the junction left unmatched. The CDR3 runs to 16 residues. Germline CDR1 LNHDA, CDR2 SQIVND (reference sequence). The CDR3 protein is CASSTPLSSGAYEQYF. In DNA, the CDR3 is TGTGCCAGTAGTACCCCCCTAAGTAGCGGGGCCTACGAGCAGTACTTC.

DNA of the CDR3: TGTGCCAGCAGCCCCACAGGGGACGGGAGGGATGGCTACACCTTC. Protein: CASSPTGDGRDGYTF. V usage is TRBV7-9 and J usage is TRBJ1-2; 7 nucleotides agree with TRBD1. With 5 bases clipped from V and 6 bases from J, the junction kept 12 bases outside the gene matches. The CDR3 is made up of 15 amino acids. Germline V gene data show CDR1 as SEHNR and CDR2 as FQNEAQ (reference sequence).

This clone has only a few counts. This chain connects TRBV5-1 to TRBJ1-3; TRBD1 agrees at 7 bases. From germline, CDR1 is SGHRS and CDR2 YFSETQ. The length of the CDR3 is 15 residues. J lost 0 bases, V lost 5 bases, and 5 bases had no gene match. CDR3 residues: CASSGGQDSGNTIYF. As DNA, the CDR3 is TGCGCCAGCAGTGGTGGACAGGACTCTGGAAACACCATATATTTT.

The rearrangement joins TRBV19 to TRBJ1-2, with D perhaps TRBD1 (6 bases). Germline V CDR1 and CDR2: LNHDA, SQIVND (reference sequence). The CDR3 is 15 residues long. Trimming removed 5 bases at V and 5 bases at J, with 18 bases between. CDR3 in DNA: TGTGCCAGTAGTCGAATTATGACAGGAGAGTATGGCTACACCTTC. Amino acid sequence: CASSRIMTGEYGYTF.

The V call is TRBV10-2, the J call TRBJ1-5; possible D gene TRBD1, 5 bases. The germline V gene has CDR1 WSHSY and CDR2 SAAADI. CDR3 length: 14 amino acids. V dropped 6 bases and J dropped 2 bases, with 11 bases sitting between them. This CDR3 is CASRGGDGNQPQHF. The CDR3 DNA is TGCGCCAGCAGGGGCGGGGACGGCAATCAGCCCCAGCATTTT.

The chain combines TRBV7-2 with TRBJ1-2; D is ambiguous. The V and J ends lost 1 base and 4 bases respectively, with 4 bases between them. Germline V CDR1 and CDR2: SGHTA, FQGNSA. This CDR3 contains 12 residues. The CDR3 loop reads CASSLVVYGYTF. Written as DNA, the CDR3 is TGTGCCAGCAGCTTAGTAGTCTATGGCTACACCTTC.

The chain is built from TRBV7-8 and TRBJ1-1, with a tentative D call TRBD1 (5 bases). Per the germline V gene, CDR1 is SGHVS and CDR2 is FQNEAQ. Trimming stripped 1 base from V and 4 bases from J, with 10 bases between. The CDR3 runs 14 residues. Here the CDR3 DNA reads TGTGCCAGCAGCTTAGGAGGGGAGGGCACTGAAGCTTTCTTT. It translates to CASSLGGEGTEAFF.

The J gene is TRBJ2-2, the V gene TRBV4-1, with 7 positions matching TRBD1. V shed 2 bases, J shed 3 bases, and the junction held 6 bases outside the gene matches. This CDR3 has 16 amino acids. The germline V gene encodes CDR1 MGHRA and CDR2 YSYEKL. This CDR3 reads CASSQYPGGDTGELFF. The CDR3 DNA follows: TGCGCCAGCAGCCAATACCCAGGGGGAGACACCGGGGAGCTGTTTTTT.